What follows are 25 T cell receptor beta chains derived from one specimen sequenced in a study of blood T cell repertoires in COVID-19. Sequencing used immunoSEQ multiplex PCR; TCRdb keeps in-frame clones, though not all of them. This sample has fewer than 250,000 clones, with approximately 83% found just once. The source material was PBMCs or T cells enriched from blood (not recorded which). These receptors originate from a middle-aged woman who had been exposed to COVID-19.

This clone has a single count. The chain is built from TRBV5-1 and TRBJ1-4; 8 bases match TRBD1. Germline CDR1 reads SGHRS; CDR2 reads YFSETQ. The ends lost 0 bases at V and 7 bases at J; junction bases unmatched: 5. The CDR3 consists of 15 residues. CDR3 region: CASSLAAGGIEKLFF. Written as DNA, the CDR3 is TGCGCCAGCAGCTTGGCGGCAGGGGGCATTGAAAAACTGTTTTTT. The entire variable domain, with the rest obtained from reference TRBV5-1 and TRBJ1-4, is as follows: KAGVTQTPRYLIKTRGQQVTLSCSPISGHRSVSWYQQTPGQGLQFLFEYFSETQRNKGNFPGRFSGRQFSNSRSEMNVSTLELGDSALYLCASSLAAGGIEKLFFGSGTQLSVL.

The chain couples TRBV27 to TRBJ1-2; 8 bases agree with TRBD1. The CDR3 contains 15 residues. V was clipped by 4 bases and J by 5 bases; unmatched bases: 9. The germline V gene encodes CDR1 MNHEY and CDR2 SMNVEV (reference sequence). CDR3 sequence (DNA): TGTGCCAGCAGTTCCCTGGACAGGGTCCCGTATGGCTACACCTTC. Translation gives CASSSLDRVPYGYTF.

V is TRBV3-1 (or the pseudogene TRBV3-2) and J is TRBJ2-1, with 7 nucleotides matching TRBD2. V lost 4 bases, J lost 8 bases, and 5 bases stayed unmatched. CDR1 is LGHDT and CDR2 is YNNKEL in the germline V gene (reference sequence). The CDR3 covers 13 residues. CDR3 loop: CASSPGLSDEQFF. The CDR3 region has the DNA TGTGCCAGCAGCCCGGGACTATCGGATGAGCAGTTCTTC.

The V and J genes are TRBV6-5 and TRBJ1-2; D gene uncertain. The CDR3 loop spans 14 amino acids. The germline V gene encodes CDR1 MNHEY and CDR2 SVGAGI. With 0 bases removed from V and 4 bases from J, the gap between germline ends came to 9 bases. CDR3 coding DNA: TGTGCCAGCAGTTACTCGAGTCAACTCTATGGCTACACCTTC. The encoded protein is CASSYSSQLYGYTF.

The V and J genes are TRBV6-1 and TRBJ1-6, with TRBD1 identical over 10 bases. Germline V gene data show CDR1 as MNHNS and CDR2 as SASEGT. After removal of 1 base from V and 0 bases from J, the junction contained 9 bases not matched to a gene. The CDR3 is made up of 20 amino acids. The CDR3 reads CASSEGGTGEGSSYNSPLHF. The CDR3 DNA follows: TGTGCCAGCAGTGAAGGCGGGACAGGGGAGGGGAGCTCCTATAATTCACCCCTCCACTTT.

This chain joins TRBV27 and TRBJ2-1; 8 bases agree with TRBD2. V lost 5 bases to trimming and J lost 3 bases; unmatched junction nucleotides: 15. This CDR3 has 18 amino acids. Germline V gene lookup returns CDR1 MNHEY and CDR2 SMNVEV (reference sequence). The CDR3 here is CASSPERTGTRGYNEQFF. CDR3 in DNA: TGTGCCAGCAGTCCCGAGCGAACCGGGACTAGAGGCTACAATGAGCAGTTCTTC.

The chain employs TRBV2 and TRBJ1-1, with D tentatively TRBD1 (6 bases). The CDR3 covers 14 residues. The germline V and J ends were trimmed by 4 bases and 4 bases, with 13 bases remaining between them. CDR1 is SNHLY and CDR2 is FYNNEI in the germline V gene. For the CDR3, the DNA is TGTGCCAGCAGTGTCGCAGGGGAGTTCACTGAAGCTTTCTTT. It specifies CASSVAGEFTEAFF.

The V call is TRBV18, the J call TRBJ1-1; the D gene is possibly TRBD1 (6 bases). With 4 bases removed from V and 7 bases from J, the gap between germline ends came to 19 bases. Germline loops: CDR1 KGHSH, CDR2 LQKENI. The CDR3 runs to 15 residues. The CDR3 protein is CASSLRTELYGEAFF. Written as DNA, the CDR3 is TGTGCCAGCTCACTCCGGACAGAGTTGTATGGTGAAGCTTTCTTT. The full variable domain, with the rest looked up from reference TRBV18 and TRBJ1-1, is NAGVMQNPRHLVRRRGQEARLRCSPMKGHSHVYWYRQLPEEGLKFMVYLQKENIIDESGMPKERFSAEFPKEGPSILRIQQVVRGDSAAYFCASSLRTELYGEAFFGQGTRLTVV.

The rearrangement links TRBV18 to TRBJ2-7; D not resolved. With 5 bases removed from V and 4 bases from J, the gap between germline ends came to 15 bases. This CDR3 spans 14 amino acids. The germline CDR1 and CDR2 sequences are KGHSH and LQKENI. The CDR3 spells CASSRPPPGYEQYF. CDR3 DNA: TGTGCCAGCTCAAGACCCCCCCCCGGGTACGAGCAGTACTTC.

This clone was seen just once. In the same sample, other DNA sequences code for this CDR3. The rearrangement links TRBV27 to TRBJ1-1, with TRBD1 identical over 7 bases. V was pared by 2 bases and J by 1 base, with 1 base of the junction left unmatched. This CDR3 comprises 14 residues. In germline, CDR1 is MNHEY, CDR2 SMNVEV (reference sequence). The CDR3, as DNA: TGTGCCAGCAGTTTAGGGACAGCGAACACTGAAGCTTTCTTT. Translating gives CASSLGTANTEAFF.

V gene TRBV2 combines with J gene TRBJ1-4, with D perhaps TRBD1 (5 bases). V lost 4 bases, J lost 4 bases, and 10 bases lay in between. CDR1 is SNHLY, CDR2 FYNNEI, per germline. This CDR3 spans 14 amino acids. CDR3 loop: CASSARGDNEKLFF. CDR3 DNA sequence: TGTGCCAGCAGTGCTCGGGGGGATAATGAAAAACTGTTTTTT.

This clone was seen a single time. This chain connects TRBV3-1 (or the pseudogene TRBV3-2) to TRBJ2-3; the D gene is possibly TRBD2 (5 bases). Germline loops: CDR1 LGHDT, CDR2 YNNKEL (reference sequence). Trimming pared 4 bases from V and 11 bases from J, leaving 22 bases between. This CDR3 is 15 amino acids long. The CDR3 here is CASSPPGGPVVVQYF. The CDR3 region has the DNA TGTGCCAGCAGCCCCCCCGGAGGTCCTGTCGTCGTGCAGTATTTT.

This chain connects TRBV9 to TRBJ2-1; D perhaps matches TRBD1 (5 bases). V lost 0 bases to trimming and J lost 3 bases, with 10 bases between them. Germline CDR1 SGDLS, CDR2 YYNGEE. The CDR3 runs to 15 residues. The CDR3 sequence is CASSVGWGRYNEQFF. The CDR3 region has the DNA TGTGCCAGCAGCGTAGGATGGGGCCGCTACAATGAGCAGTTCTTC.

The CDR3 DNA follows: TGTGCCAGCAGACACACAGGGGGAGGCAATTCACCCCTCCACTTT. It translates to CASRHTGGGNSPLHF. The chain has TRBV6-6 and TRBJ1-6; 8 positions agree with TRBD1. There are 15 residues in the CDR3. The junction had 8 bases not matched to a gene; V was cut back by 6 bases and J by 7 bases. The germline V gene encodes CDR1 MNHNY and CDR2 SVGAGI (reference sequence).

This clone has just one count. J is TRBJ1-1 and V is TRBV6-5; perhaps TRBD1 as D (6 bases). The CDR3 loop spans 16 amino acids. Trimming removed 0 bases at V and 0 bases at J, with 11 bases between. The germline gives CDR1 MNHEY, CDR2 SVGAGI. The CDR3 protein is CASSYSWTAMNTEAFF. The CDR3 DNA sequence: TGTGCCAGCAGTTACTCCTGGACAGCCATGAACACTGAAGCTTTCTTT.

V and J are TRBV7-9 and TRBJ1-5; a weak D match, TRBD1 (5 bases). Germline CDR1 is SEHNR and CDR2 is FQNEAQ (reference sequence). There are 17 residues in the CDR3. Trimming took off 8 bases at V and 0 bases at J, with 20 bases between the two ends. The CDR3 here is CASCSYVDSYSNQPQHF. The CDR3 nucleotides read TGTGCCAGCTGTTCGTATGTTGACAGCTATAGCAATCAGCCCCAGCATTTT.

This clone was counted once. The rearrangement uses TRBV2 and TRBJ1-6, with D possibly matching TRBD1 (6 bases). Deletions cut 9 bases from V and 7 bases from J, with 25 bases between. Looked up from germline, CDR1 is SNHLY and CDR2 is FYNNEI. There are 17 residues in the CDR3. The CDR3 sequence is CARNRVGEMRVNSPLHF. For the CDR3, the DNA is TGTGCCAGGAACAGGGTTGGCGAGATGCGGGTCAATTCACCCCTCCACTTT.

This clone appeared once. V and J are TRBV7-9 and TRBJ2-5; 8 bases match TRBD1. CDR1 is SEHNR and CDR2 is FQNEAQ in the germline V gene (reference sequence). CDR3 length equals 14 residues. V was clipped by 3 bases and J by 5 bases; unmatched bases: 5. CDR3 protein: CASSFDRGRETQYF. In DNA, the CDR3 is TGTGCCAGCAGCTTCGACAGGGGCAGGGAGACCCAGTACTTC.

CDR3 bases: TGTGCCAGCAGCTTATGGGACAGGGATTGGTATGGCTACACCTTC. Translated, it gives CASSLWDRDWYGYTF. The V gene is TRBV7-2, the J gene TRBJ1-2; 9 bases are shared with TRBD1. Trimming removed 2 bases from V and 5 bases from J; junction bases left unmatched: 6. Germline V CDR1 and CDR2: SGHTA, FQGNSA. This CDR3 has 15 residues.

The chain links TRBV9 to TRBJ1-6, with TRBD1 as a possible D gene (5 bases). The CDR3 contains 15 residues. Trimming took off 5 bases at V and 7 bases at J, with 16 bases between the two ends. Germline V gene lookup returns CDR1 SGDLS and CDR2 YYNGEE. CDR3 protein: CASSPSGGRNSPLHF. The CDR3, as DNA: TGTGCCAGCAGTCCATCGGGGGGGAGAAATTCACCCCTCCACTTT.

The chain couples TRBV29-1 to TRBJ1-1; 8 bases match TRBD1. J gave up 5 bases and V 7 bases, and 9 bases lay outside the gene matches. CDR1 is SQVTM and CDR2 is ANQGSEA in the germline V gene. The CDR3 loop spans 13 amino acids. The CDR3 DNA reads as TGCAGCGCTCGACAGGGGCGAGGGACTGAAGCTTTCTTT. Translation gives CSARQGRGTEAFF.

This chain connects TRBV28 to TRBJ1-5; D might be TRBD1 (5 bases). CDR1 and CDR2 from the germline V gene are MDHEN and SYDVKM. The CDR3 length is 15 residues. Trimming removed 6 bases at V and 3 bases at J, with 15 bases between. The CDR3 loop is CASRPGGGVNQPQHF. CDR3 bases: TGTGCCAGCAGGCCGGGGGGAGGGGTCAATCAGCCCCAGCATTTT.

J is TRBJ2-5 and V is TRBV5-1, with 12 positions matching TRBD2. Germline trimming cut 0 bases from V and 2 bases from J; bases unmatched to any gene: 2. This CDR3 has 16 amino acids. Germline lookup yields CDR1 SGHRS and CDR2 YFSETQ. CDR3: CASSLGTSGVQETQYF. In DNA, the CDR3 is TGCGCCAGCAGCTTGGGGACTAGCGGGGTGCAAGAGACCCAGTACTTC. Together with reference TRBV5-1 and TRBJ2-5, the CDR3 gives the full variable domain: KAGVTQTPRYLIKTRGQQVTLSCSPISGHRSVSWYQQTPGQGLQFLFEYFSETQRNKGNFPGRFSGRQFSNSRSEMNVSTLELGDSALYLCASSLGTSGVQETQYFGPGTRLLVL.

This chain connects TRBV29-1 to TRBJ2-1; a weak D match, TRBD2 (7 bases). V was shortened by 6 bases and J by 5 bases, with 17 bases between the two germline ends. This CDR3 spans 14 amino acids. Germline V gives CDR1 SQVTM, CDR2 ANQGSEA. The CDR3 sequence is CSVGTGGYDNEQFF. The CDR3 DNA reads as TGCAGCGTCGGTACGGGGGGCTATGACAATGAGCAGTTCTTC.

The V gene is TRBV20-1, the J gene TRBJ2-3; D is possibly TRBD1 (6 bases). V was cut by 3 bases and J by 7 bases, with 8 bases left in between. The CDR3 consists of 11 residues. CDR1 and CDR2 from the germline V gene are DFQATT and SNEGSKA (reference sequence). DNA of the CDR3: TGCAGTGCTAGGGACAGCCATACGCAGTATTTT. It encodes CSARDSHTQYF.